The clone carrying this T cell receptor (beta chain) has a count of ten or more. Its antigen is undetermined. This specimen comes from a study of regulatory T cells in long-lasting Graves disease. Study-wide results and caveats: Thyroid tissue was not sampled; only peripheral blood was.

Arm-PCR with iRepertoire HTBI primers amplified the CDR3 regions for these TCR beta libraries. TCRdb analysed the multiplex PCR reads with MiXCR anew, one entry per CDR3 protein. The sample carries some 460,000 distinct CDR3 sequences, 15% to 20% recorded once. The time point was: newly diagnosed GD, antithyroid drugs for less than 3 months. PBMCs provided the RNA from which the TCR library was made. The same data also went into a second study, on T cells in Graves' hyperthyroidism and ophthalmopathy. That publication notes: The HTBI set primed first-round TCR CDR3 RT-PCR. Most thyroid clonotypes that were expanded above 0.001 also turned up in blood.

The sample here was peripheral blood mononuclear cells (PBMCs), taken at new diagnosis, from a patient treated with antithyroid drugs. The source is a man in his forties with Graves disease.

The CDR3 DNA reads TGTGCCAGCAGCCAAGAGTTGGCGGGAGGCGAGACCCAGTACTTC. Translated: CASSQELAGGETQYF. J is TRBJ2-5 and V is TRBV3-1; 8 bases map to TRBD2. The ends lost 0 bases at V and 5 bases at J; junction bases unmatched: 5. This CDR3 spans 15 amino acids. Germline V gene lookup returns CDR1 LGHDT and CDR2 YNNKEL (reference sequence).